Listed here are 25 T cell receptor beta chains from one sample, sequenced in a study of T cell responses to AZD1222 COVID-19 vaccine. TCRdb's table, derived via immunoSEQ multiplex PCR, lists solely in-frame clones and lacks some. Here the sample spans 35,000 or so clones, about 89% being singletons. Source: peripheral blood, taken on day 0 of AZD1222 vaccination. The receptors shown here come from an adult in good health.

CDR3 sequence (DNA): TGTGCCAGCAGCTACGGGTGGGGTAGTGGAAACACCATATATTTT. Translation gives CASSYGWGSGNTIYF. The chain joins TRBV6-5 to TRBJ1-3; D is uncertain. The CDR3 covers 15 residues. Germline V lookup: CDR1 MNHEY, CDR2 SVGAGI. V lost 6 bases and J lost 3, with 15 bases in between.

This chain links TRBV18 with TRBJ2-3; 10 bases align to TRBD1. J gave up 0 bases and V 3 bases, and 3 bases lay outside the gene matches. The germline V gene has CDR1 KGHSH and CDR2 LQKENI. CDR3 size: 16 residues. The CDR3 sequence: CASSPDRGLSTDTQYF. CDR3 nucleotide sequence: TGTGCCAGCTCACCCGACAGGGGGCTTAGCACAGATACGCAGTATTTT.

This chain links TRBV4-3 with TRBJ2-3; no reliable D call. Trimming shortened V by 0 bases and J by 2 bases, and 12 bases separated the two germline ends. The CDR3 contains 16 residues. Germline CDR1 reads LGHNA; CDR2 reads YSLEER. The CDR3 here is CASSQDGPRYTDTQYF. CDR3 DNA sequence: TGCGCCAGCAGCCAAGATGGTCCCCGATACACAGATACGCAGTATTTT.

The rearrangement uses TRBV7-9 and TRBJ2-3; no firm D call. This CDR3 has 14 residues. V was shortened by 0 bases and J by 6 bases, with 10 bases between the two germline ends. Germline CDR1 and CDR2: SEHNR and FQNEAQ (reference sequence). CDR3 sequence: CASSLAGPPDTQYF. The CDR3 coding sequence is TGTGCCAGCAGCTTAGCCGGACCCCCGGATACGCAGTATTTT. Based on the CDR3 plus reference TRBV7-9 and TRBJ2-3, the full variable domain is DTGVSQNPRHKITKRGQNVTFRCDPISEHNRLYWYRQTLGQGPEFLTYFQNEAQLEKSRLLSDRFSAERPKGSFSTLEIQRTEQGDSAMYLCASSLAGPPDTQYFGPGTRLTVL.

This clone was detected only once. The chain carries TRBV7-9 and TRBJ2-3; D is unresolved. The CDR3 has 13 residues. CDR1 SEHNR and CDR2 FQNEAQ come from the germline V gene (reference sequence). V lost 5 bases, J lost 8 bases, and 14 bases lay in between. The CDR3 here is CASSAGPVGTQYF. DNA of the CDR3: TGTGCCAGCAGCGCCGGACCGGTCGGTACGCAGTATTTT. The full variable domain, in which reference TRBV7-9 and TRBJ2-3 provide the parts outside the CDR3, is DTGVSQNPRHKITKRGQNVTFRCDPISEHNRLYWYRQTLGQGPEFLTYFQNEAQLEKSRLLSDRFSAERPKGSFSTLEIQRTEQGDSAMYLCASSAGPVGTQYFGPGTRLTVL.

The chain has TRBV19 and TRBJ2-7, with D possibly called TRBD1 or TRBD2 (5 bases each). The germline V gene encodes CDR1 LNHDA and CDR2 SQIVND (reference sequence). The CDR3 extends over 14 amino acids. The V gene lost 7 bases and the J gene lost 2 bases, with 15 bases spanning the gap. The CDR3 region has the DNA TGTGCCAGTAAATATGGGGACGGGCCCTACGAGCAGTACTTC. Its translation: CASKYGDGPYEQYF.

The chain carries TRBV24-1 and TRBJ2-1, with 8 bases fitting TRBD2. The CDR3 covers 15 residues. Germline-derived CDR1 and CDR2 are KGHDR and SFDVKD. J was trimmed by 8 bases and V by 4 bases; bases with no gene match: 9. The DNA for the CDR3 is TGTGCCACCAGTGAGGACGGACTAGCTCACGATGAGCAGTTCTTC. Amino acid sequence: CATSEDGLAHDEQFF.

The V gene is TRBV7-7, the J gene TRBJ2-2; 8 nucleotides match TRBD2. The CDR3 has 15 amino acids. With 5 bases clipped from V and 2 bases from J, the junction kept 4 bases outside the gene matches. Germline-derived CDR1 and CDR2 are SSHAT and FNYEAQ (reference sequence). In DNA, the CDR3 is TGTGCCAGCAGCCCCAGCGGGGGCAACACCGGGGAGCTGTTTTTT. Its translation is CASSPSGGNTGELFF.

This chain joins TRBV20-1 and TRBJ2-7; D call uncertain. The germline gives CDR1 DFQATT, CDR2 SNEGSKA (reference sequence). With 0 bases removed from V and 6 bases from J, the gap between germline ends came to 3 bases. The CDR3 runs 10 residues. The CDR3 DNA reads TGCAGTGCTAGAGATGGCGAGCAGTACTTC. Its translation is CSARDGEQYF.

The CDR3 DNA reads as TGTGCCAGCCCGGACAGGGGTTTAGGATACGAGCAGTACTTC. Residues: CASPDRGLGYEQYF. The chain employs TRBV6-4 and TRBJ2-7; TRBD1 matches 9 bases. CDR3 size: 14 residues. From germline, CDR1 is MRHNA and CDR2 SNTAGT. Trimming at V came to 8 bases and at J to 4 bases, leaving 9 bases not matched to a gene.

The V and J genes are TRBV5-4 and TRBJ2-2, with TRBD2 as a possible D gene (5 bases). From germline, CDR1 is SGHNT and CDR2 YYREEE (reference sequence). V was cut by 6 bases and J by 5 bases, with 14 bases left in between. The CDR3 extends over 14 amino acids. The CDR3 sequence is CASKVPGSTGELFF. The CDR3 coding sequence is TGTGCCAGCAAGGTCCCGGGATCGACCGGGGAGCTGTTTTTT. The full variable domain, rest sourced from reference TRBV5-4 and TRBJ2-2, is ETGVTQSPTHLIKTRGQQVTLRCSSQSGHNTVSWYQQALGQGPQFIFQYYREEENGRGNFPPRFSGLQFPNYSSELNVNALELDDSALYLCASKVPGSTGELFFGEGSRLTVL.

This chain joins TRBV7-9 and TRBJ2-7; 9 positions agree with TRBD2. Germline CDR1 SEHNR, CDR2 FQNEAQ (reference sequence). The trim removed 1 base at V and 5 bases at J, leaving 3 bases unmatched. The CDR3 loop spans 14 amino acids. The CDR3 sequence is CASSLGLAGHEQYF. CDR3 in DNA: TGTGCCAGCAGCTTAGGTCTAGCGGGGCACGAGCAGTACTTC.

The V and J genes are TRBV5-6 and TRBJ2-5; TRBD2 agrees at 10 bases. The CDR3 loop spans 14 amino acids. The V gene end was trimmed by 4 bases and the J gene end by 5 bases; junction bases not matched to a gene: 5. Per germline, CDR1 SGHDT and CDR2 YYEEEE. The CDR3 sequence: CASSERGGGETQYF. The CDR3 coding sequence is TGTGCCAGCAGCGAGCGGGGGGGCGGCGAGACCCAGTACTTC.

The chain links TRBV5-7 to TRBJ1-1; D is unclear. TRBV5-7 is an ORF; its function is uncertain. V gave up 4 bases and J gave up 10 bases, with 17 bases separating them. The CDR3 contains 13 residues. CDR3 in DNA: TGTGCCAGCAGCGCTCTTACTTACTGTAGAGCTTTCTTT. Amino acid sequence: CASSALTYCRAFF.

The chain combines TRBV5-4 with TRBJ1-4; tentatively, D is TRBD1 (6 bases). Germline lookup yields CDR1 SGHNT and CDR2 YYREEE (reference sequence). Trimming removed 1 base at V and 8 bases at J, with 12 bases between. The CDR3 loop spans 14 amino acids. CDR3 in DNA: TGTGCCAGCAGCTTGACAGGGATAGGGGAAAAACTGTTTTTT. It specifies CASSLTGIGEKLFF.

This chain links TRBV5-5 with TRBJ2-2; TRBD2 matches at 11 bases. CDR1 SGHKS and CDR2 YYEKEE come from the germline V gene (reference sequence). CDR3 length: 18 residues. The V and J ends lost 5 bases and 0 bases, in that order; junction bases with no gene match: 9. CDR3 in DNA: TGTGCCAGCAGTAAGGGACTAGCGGTGATCGCGAACACCGGGGAGCTGTTTTTT. It translates to CASSKGLAVIANTGELFF.

The J gene is TRBJ2-1, the V gene TRBV20-1; TRBD2 matches 13 bases. CDR1 and CDR2 from the germline V gene are DFQATT and SNEGSKA (reference sequence). The ends lost 3 bases at V and 7 bases at J; junction bases unmatched: 6. This CDR3 spans 15 amino acids. Written as DNA, the CDR3 is TGCAGTGCTAGTCTACTAGCGGGAGGGCCTAATGAGCAGTTCTTC. Translated, it gives CSASLLAGGPNEQFF.

The V call is TRBV3-1 (or the pseudogene TRBV3-2), the J call TRBJ2-7, with TRBD2 as a possible D gene (5 bases). Trimming left V 0 bases short and J 9 bases short, with 15 bases between. This CDR3 spans 14 amino acids. Looked up from germline, CDR1 is LGHDT and CDR2 is YNNKEL (reference sequence). The CDR3 sequence: CASSQEGGPRRQYF. DNA for the CDR3: TGTGCCAGCAGCCAAGAAGGCGGGCCCCGTCGGCAGTACTTC.

The chain is built from TRBV12-5 and TRBJ1-1; 7 bases line up with TRBD1. Germline V gene sequence: CDR1 LGHNT, CDR2 FRNRAP. This CDR3 contains 14 residues. The J segment lost 1 base and the V segment lost 5 bases, leaving 4 bases of the junction unmatched. The CDR3 protein is CASGMGQKNTEAFF. The CDR3 nucleotides read TGTGCTAGTGGTATGGGACAGAAGAACACTGAAGCTTTCTTT.

This chain connects TRBV18 to TRBJ2-7; D gene uncertain. From germline, CDR1 is KGHSH and CDR2 LQKENI. The CDR3 is 14 amino acids. V dropped 3 bases and J dropped 7 bases, with 16 bases sitting between them. The CDR3 protein is CASSPQATYGEQYF. DNA for the CDR3: TGTGCCAGCTCACCGCAGGCAACCTATGGGGAGCAGTACTTC.

As DNA, the CDR3 is TGTGCCAGCAGCTTACAGGGGGCGGGCACCTTC. Its translation: CASSLQGAGTF. The chain recombines TRBV11-2 with TRBJ1-2; 8 bases agree with TRBD1. V shed 2 bases, J shed 13 bases, and the junction held 3 bases outside the gene matches. Looked up from germline, CDR1 is SGHAT and CDR2 is FQNNGV. The CDR3 is 11 residues long.

CDR3 coding DNA: TGCGCCAGCAGCTTGAGAGACTACATCAATGAGCAGTTCTTC. Protein sequence: CASSLRDYINEQFF. The rearrangement links TRBV5-1 to TRBJ2-1; perhaps TRBD2 as D (5 bases). Germline CDR1 reads SGHRS; CDR2 reads YFSETQ. Deletions cut 1 base from V and 6 bases from J, with 11 bases between. This CDR3 contains 14 residues.

The chain is built from TRBV5-1 and TRBJ1-1; 7 bases are a match to TRBD1. The CDR3 spans 14 residues. Germline trimming cut 0 bases from V and 4 bases from J; bases unmatched to any gene: 3. Germline CDR1 and CDR2: SGHRS and YFSETQ. Here the CDR3 DNA reads TGCGCCAGCAGCTTGGACAGGGGAGGCACTGAAGCTTTCTTT. The encoded protein is CASSLDRGGTEAFF.

This clone has just one count. This chain links TRBV10-3 with TRBJ2-3; no clear D gene. Germline loops: CDR1 ENHRY, CDR2 SYGVKD. V was pared by 6 bases and J by 3 bases, with 4 bases between. The length of the CDR3 is 11 residues. CDR3 sequence (DNA): TGTGCCATCAGCCGGACAGATACGCAGTATTTT. It is translated as CAISRTDTQYF.

This clone has a handful of counts. The chain is built from TRBV6-2 or TRBV6-3 and TRBJ2-3; 14 nucleotides match TRBD2. This CDR3 region has 16 residues. Germline-derived CDR1 and CDR2 are MNHEY and SVGEGT. J lost 1 base, V lost 5 bases, and 2 bases had no gene match. The CDR3 sequence is CASSQTSGGGTDTQYF. As DNA, the CDR3 is TGTGCCAGCAGTCAGACTAGCGGGGGGGGCACAGATACGCAGTATTTT.